Listed below are T cell receptor beta chains from one sample, sequenced in a study of T cells in Graves' hyperthyroidism and ophthalmopathy. TCRdb processed the multiplex PCR reads anew with MiXCR; each CDR3 protein has one entry. This sample has about 510,000 distinct CDR3 sequences, with 35% to 50% found just once. Sequencing was performed on peripheral blood or thyroid tissue (not recorded which). The receptors derive from an adult woman with Graves' disease, either hyperthyroidism or ophthalmopathy (not recorded which). Each CDR3 is given without its conserved first and last residue.

J gene	V gene	CDR3 protein
TRBJ2-7	TRBV19	ASSTGREQY
TRBJ2-2	TRBV7-6	ASSLAAGQGAGELF
TRBJ2-3	TRBV24-1	ATSGSLADTQY
TRBJ1-1	TRBV12-3/TRBV12-4	ASSFQGGNAEAF
TRBJ2-5	TRBV7-2	ASSLQAVQETQY
TRBJ1-1	TRBV10-1	ASSRKMGKHTEAF
TRBJ1-2	TRBV10-3	AVRDRELGEDGYT
TRBJ2-7	TRBV29-1	SVKVSGAYEQY
TRBJ1-5	TRBV19	ASSITASINQPQH
TRBJ2-1	TRBV7-3	ASSLGSGRPQF
TRBJ1-3	TRBV11-2	ASSSRTDSFSGNTIY
TRBJ2-7	TRBV7-2	ASSLKGDPSYEQY
TRBJ2-7	TRBV28	ASTTRGYEQY
TRBJ2-7	TRBV2	ASQGTGYEQY
TRBJ2-7	TRBV2	ASSKGQATQY
TRBJ1-6	TRBV20-1	SARRTGYNSPLH
TRBJ1-1	TRBV5-1	ASSTRTGWGAF
TRBJ1-2	TRBV29-1	SVRVGDLYGYT
TRBJ2-5	TRBV15	ATSRETGGDQTQY
TRBJ2-7	TRBV29-1	SLTDGTGGRKY
TRBJ2-7	TRBV7-9	ASSLAGVDTGQY
TRBJ1-2	TRBV19	ASIQGSQGYGYT
TRBJ2-7	TRBV7-4	ASSRLLVAAYEQY
TRBJ2-5	TRBV7-9	ASSLSGTSNQPQY
TRBJ2-5	TRBV20-1	SAYLLGETQY
TRBJ2-7	TRBV5-1	ASSLTLAGVYEQY
TRBJ1-3	TRBV29-1	SVVAAVSGNTIY